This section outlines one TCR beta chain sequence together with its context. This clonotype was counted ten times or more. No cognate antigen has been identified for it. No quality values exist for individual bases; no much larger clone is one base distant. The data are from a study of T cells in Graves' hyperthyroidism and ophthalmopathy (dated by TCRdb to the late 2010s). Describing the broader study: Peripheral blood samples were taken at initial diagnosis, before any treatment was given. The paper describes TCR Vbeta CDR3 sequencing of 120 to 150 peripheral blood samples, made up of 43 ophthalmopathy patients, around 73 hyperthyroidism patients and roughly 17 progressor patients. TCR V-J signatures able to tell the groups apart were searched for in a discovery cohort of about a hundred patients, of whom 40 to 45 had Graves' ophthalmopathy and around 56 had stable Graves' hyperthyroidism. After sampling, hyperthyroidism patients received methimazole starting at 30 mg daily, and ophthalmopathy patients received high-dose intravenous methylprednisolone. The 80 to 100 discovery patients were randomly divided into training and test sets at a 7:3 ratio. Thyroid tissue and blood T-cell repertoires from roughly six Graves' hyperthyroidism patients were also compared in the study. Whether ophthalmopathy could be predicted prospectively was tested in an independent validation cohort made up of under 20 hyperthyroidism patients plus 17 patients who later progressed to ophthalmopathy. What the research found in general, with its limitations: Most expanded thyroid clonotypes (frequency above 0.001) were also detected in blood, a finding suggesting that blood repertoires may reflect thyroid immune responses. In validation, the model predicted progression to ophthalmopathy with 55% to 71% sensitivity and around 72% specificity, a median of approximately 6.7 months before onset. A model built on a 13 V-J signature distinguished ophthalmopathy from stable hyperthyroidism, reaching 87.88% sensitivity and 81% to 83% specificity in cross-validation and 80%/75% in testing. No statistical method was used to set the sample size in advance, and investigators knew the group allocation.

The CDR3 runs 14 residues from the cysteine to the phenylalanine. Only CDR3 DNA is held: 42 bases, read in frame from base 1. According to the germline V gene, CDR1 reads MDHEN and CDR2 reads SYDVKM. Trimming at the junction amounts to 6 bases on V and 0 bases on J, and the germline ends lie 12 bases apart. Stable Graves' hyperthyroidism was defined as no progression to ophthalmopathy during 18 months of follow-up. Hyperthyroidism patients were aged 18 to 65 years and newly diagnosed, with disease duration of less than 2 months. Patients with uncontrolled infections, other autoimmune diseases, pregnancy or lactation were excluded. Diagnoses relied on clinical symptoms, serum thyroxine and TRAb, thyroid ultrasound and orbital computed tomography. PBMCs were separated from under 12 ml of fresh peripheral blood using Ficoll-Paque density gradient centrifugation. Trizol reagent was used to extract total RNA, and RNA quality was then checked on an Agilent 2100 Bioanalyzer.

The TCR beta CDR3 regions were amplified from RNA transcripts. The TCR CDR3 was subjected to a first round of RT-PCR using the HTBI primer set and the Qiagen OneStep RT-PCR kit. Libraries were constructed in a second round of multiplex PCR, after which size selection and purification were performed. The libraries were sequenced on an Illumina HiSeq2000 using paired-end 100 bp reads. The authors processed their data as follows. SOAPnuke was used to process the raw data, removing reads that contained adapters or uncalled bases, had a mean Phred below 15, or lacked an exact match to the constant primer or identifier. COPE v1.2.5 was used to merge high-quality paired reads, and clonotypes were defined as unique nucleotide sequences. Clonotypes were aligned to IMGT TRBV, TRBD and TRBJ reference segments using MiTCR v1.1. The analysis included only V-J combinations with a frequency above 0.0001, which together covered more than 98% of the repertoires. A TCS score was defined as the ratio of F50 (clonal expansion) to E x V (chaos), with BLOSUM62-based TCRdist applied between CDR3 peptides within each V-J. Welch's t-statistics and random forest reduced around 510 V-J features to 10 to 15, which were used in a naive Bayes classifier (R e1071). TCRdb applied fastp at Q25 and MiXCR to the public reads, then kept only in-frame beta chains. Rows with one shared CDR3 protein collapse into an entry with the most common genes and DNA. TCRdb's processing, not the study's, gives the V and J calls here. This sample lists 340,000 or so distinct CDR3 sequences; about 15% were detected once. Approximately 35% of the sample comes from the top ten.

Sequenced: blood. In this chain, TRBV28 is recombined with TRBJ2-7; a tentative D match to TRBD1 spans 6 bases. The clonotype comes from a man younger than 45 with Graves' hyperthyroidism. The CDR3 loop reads CASRPTGFSYEQYF. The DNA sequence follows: TGTGCCAGCAGACCCACAGGGTTCTCCTACGAGCAGTACTTC.